This is a list of T cell receptor beta chains from one sample in a study of chemoradiotherapy in HPV16-positive cancers. The repertoire was sequenced with immunoSEQ multiplex PCR; TCRdb's copy has only in-frame clones and lacks some. This table has roughly 14,000 clones, 65% to 80% appearing once. This material was collected from a patient who underwent chemoradiotherapy. Receptor source: a human donor with HPV-associated anogenital cancer. Both conserved end residues are trimmed from each CDR3. The order of the fields is CDR3 length, J gene, V gene, CDR3 protein.

12	TRBJ2-3	TRBV18	ASSPEYTGPTQY
12	TRBJ2-1	TRBV27	ATLRTSGRHEQF
15	TRBJ2-5	TRBV9	ASSVGALASIQETQY
12	TRBJ1-5	TRBV6-6	ASSDGTANQPQH
14	TRBJ2-5	TRBV11-3	ASSLDRGSGSETQY
13	TRBJ1-5	TRBV6-1	ASSDEGAPNQPQH
13	TRBJ2-3	TRBV19	ASSISGQATDTQY
13	TRBJ2-2	TRBV30	AWSVSGRLTGELF
15	TRBJ2-1	TRBV7-9	ASRMPRLLQSYNEQF
12	TRBJ2-1	TRBV11-3	ASRGLASYNEQF
13	TRBJ1-3	TRBV6-1	ASSEAISSGNTIY
10	TRBJ2-7	TRBV29-1	SVVPTGGEQY
15	TRBJ1-5	TRBV4-1	ASSQAPTGGAGQPQH
9	TRBJ2-7	TRBV2	ASILGYEQY
12	TRBJ1-2	TRBV25-1	ASSADRLGYGYT
12	TRBJ1-2	TRBV5-1	ASSFGTGSSGYT
14	TRBJ2-7	TRBV14	ASSQGFVWRTYEQY
11	TRBJ1-2	TRBV28	ASRGAAGGRYT
14	TRBJ1-1	TRBV9	ASSPLQIQVNTEAF
13	TRBJ2-5	TRBV19	ASSLGLASKETQY
12	TRBJ2-7	TRBV6-5	ASSRLGLADEQY
10	TRBJ1-1	TRBV30	AWSFTNTEAF
14	TRBJ2-1	TRBV7-3	ASSLRAGPSYNEQF
11	TRBJ1-1	TRBV7-9	ASSLSGLVGAF
14	TRBJ1-1	TRBV27	ASSFSSGARGTEAF
14	TRBJ1-2	TRBV11-2	ASRPGGALSNYGYT
11	TRBJ1-2	TRBV5-1	ASSTKDGGRYT
13	TRBJ1-2	TRBV23-1	ASSPQGTGLGGYT
12	TRBJ2-7	TRBV11-1	ASSLGGRSYEQY
14	TRBJ2-5	TRBV5-1	ASSLAGTVNQETQY
17	NA	TRBV5-1	ASSPFYRGLTLSSYEQY
12	TRBJ1-5	TRBV7-2	ASSSEYSNQPQH
11	TRBJ1-5	TRBV6-5	ASSYSGDQPQH
10	TRBJ2-7	TRBV7-9	ASSGTDRGQY
14	TRBJ1-5	TRBV27	ASSLTAGFSNQPQH
10	TRBJ1-2	TRBV29-1	SVESGGYGYT
12	TRBJ1-4	TRBV6-1	ASTGQFSNEKLF
10	TRBJ2-1	TRBV7-9	LGKGFGNEQF
15	TRBJ1-3	TRBV7-9	ASSLAVGGHSGNTIY
13	TRBJ2-6	TRBV2	ASRRGNSGANVLT
11	TRBJ1-3	TRBV11-3	ASSSGTGNTIY
11	TRBJ1-1	TRBV7-3	ASSGTGTAEAF
13	TRBJ1-1	TRBV27	ASSRTGGANTEAF
12	TRBJ1-4	TRBV6-1	ASRPRATNEKLF
12	TRBJ2-3	TRBV19	ASRSGSSTDTQY
14	TRBJ2-2	TRBV9	ASSAFSGRAAGELF
12	TRBJ2-7	TRBV7-7	ASSPGTYTYEQY
17	TRBJ2-6	TRBV9	ASSPRTGQGTSGANVLT
13	TRBJ1-2	TRBV13	ASSLRQVVNYGYT
15	TRBJ2-1	TRBV11-2	ASSWPYSGGSYNEQF
13	TRBJ1-2	TRBV5-1	ASSLVQGRNYGYT
13	TRBJ2-2	TRBV6-5	ASSYSRRGGGELF
12	TRBJ2-7	TRBV7-9	ASSSRGPTYEQY